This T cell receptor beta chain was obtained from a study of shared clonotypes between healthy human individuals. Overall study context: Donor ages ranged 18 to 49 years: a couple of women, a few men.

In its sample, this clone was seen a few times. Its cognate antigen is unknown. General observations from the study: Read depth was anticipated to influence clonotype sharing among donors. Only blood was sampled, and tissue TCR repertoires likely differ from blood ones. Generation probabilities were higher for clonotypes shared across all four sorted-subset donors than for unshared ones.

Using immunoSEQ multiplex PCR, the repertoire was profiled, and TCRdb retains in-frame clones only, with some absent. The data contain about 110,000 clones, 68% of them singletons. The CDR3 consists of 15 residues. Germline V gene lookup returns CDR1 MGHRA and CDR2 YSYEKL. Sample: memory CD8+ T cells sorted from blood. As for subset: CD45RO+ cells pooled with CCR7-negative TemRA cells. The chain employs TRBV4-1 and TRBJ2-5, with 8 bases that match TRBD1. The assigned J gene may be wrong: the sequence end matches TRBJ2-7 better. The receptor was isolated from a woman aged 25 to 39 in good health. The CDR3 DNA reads TGCGCCAGCAGCCTCGTCGGGACAGGAGCCTACGAGCAGTACTTC. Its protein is CASSLVGTGAYEQYF.